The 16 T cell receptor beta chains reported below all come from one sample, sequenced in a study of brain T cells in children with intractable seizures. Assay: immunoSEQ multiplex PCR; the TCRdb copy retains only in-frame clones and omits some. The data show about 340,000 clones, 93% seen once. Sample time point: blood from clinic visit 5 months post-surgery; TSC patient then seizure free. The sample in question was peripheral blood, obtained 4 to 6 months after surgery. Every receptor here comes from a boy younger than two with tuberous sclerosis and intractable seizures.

The CDR3 DNA reads TGTGCCAGCAGAGACTACCCTTGGGAGACCCAGTACTTC. It specifies CASRDYPWETQYF. This rearrangement joins TRBV6-5 to TRBJ2-5; the D gene is possibly TRBD2 (5 bases). CDR1 MNHEY and CDR2 SVGAGI come from the germline V gene. V lost 6 bases, J lost 5 bases, and 13 bases lay in between. The CDR3 covers 13 residues.

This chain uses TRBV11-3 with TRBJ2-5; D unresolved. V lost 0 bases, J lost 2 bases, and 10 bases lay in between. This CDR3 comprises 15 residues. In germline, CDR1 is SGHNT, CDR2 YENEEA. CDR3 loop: CASSLDPSKQETQYF. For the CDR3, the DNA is TGTGCCAGCAGCTTAGATCCTAGTAAACAAGAGACCCAGTACTTC.

The CDR3 region has the DNA TGTGCCAGCAGTCCGCCGAACACTGAAGCTTTCTTT. This gives the protein CASSPPNTEAFF. The V gene is TRBV6-5, the J gene TRBJ1-1; no clear D gene. Germline CDR1 MNHEY, CDR2 SVGAGI. The CDR3 covers 12 residues. Trimming took off 5 bases at V and 1 base at J, with 5 bases between the two ends.

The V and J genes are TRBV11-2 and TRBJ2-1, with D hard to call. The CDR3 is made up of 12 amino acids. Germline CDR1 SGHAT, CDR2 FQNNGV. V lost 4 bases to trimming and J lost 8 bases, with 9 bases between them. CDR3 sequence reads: CASSSLEDEQFF. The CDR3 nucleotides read TGTGCCAGCAGCTCTCTTGAGGATGAGCAGTTCTTC.

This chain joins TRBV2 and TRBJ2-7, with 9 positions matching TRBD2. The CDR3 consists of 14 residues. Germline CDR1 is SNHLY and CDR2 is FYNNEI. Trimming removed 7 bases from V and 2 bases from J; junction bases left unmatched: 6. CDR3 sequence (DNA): TGTGCCAGCAAAATAGCGGGGGCGACCTACGAGCAGTACTTC. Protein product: CASKIAGATYEQYF.

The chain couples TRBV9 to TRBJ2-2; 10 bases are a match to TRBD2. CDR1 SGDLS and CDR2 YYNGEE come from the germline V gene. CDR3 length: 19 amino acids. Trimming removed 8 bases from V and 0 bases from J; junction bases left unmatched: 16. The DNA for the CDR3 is TGTGCCAGTCAAACTGCTAGAGCGGGGGGGAACTCGAACACCGGGGAGCTGTTTTTT. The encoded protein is CASQTARAGGNSNTGELFF.

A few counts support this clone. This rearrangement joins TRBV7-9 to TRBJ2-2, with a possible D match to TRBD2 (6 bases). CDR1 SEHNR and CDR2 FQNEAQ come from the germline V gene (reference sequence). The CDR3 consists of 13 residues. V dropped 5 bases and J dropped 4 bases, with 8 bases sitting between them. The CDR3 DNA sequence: TGTGCCAGCAGCGCGGGATTCACCGGGGAGCTGTTTTTT. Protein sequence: CASSAGFTGELFF.

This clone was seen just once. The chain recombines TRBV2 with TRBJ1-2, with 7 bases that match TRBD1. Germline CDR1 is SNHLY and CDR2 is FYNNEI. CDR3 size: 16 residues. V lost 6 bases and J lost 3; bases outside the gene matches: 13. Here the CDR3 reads CASSPSMTGPDYGYTF. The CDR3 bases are TGTGCCAGCAGCCCTTCGATGACAGGGCCGGACTATGGCTACACCTTC.

For the CDR3, the DNA is TGTGCCTGGAGGGACAGGGGAGAAAACACTGAAGCTTTCTTT. Amino acid sequence: CAWRDRGENTEAFF. The gene calls are TRBV30 and TRBJ1-1, with 9 bases fitting TRBD1. There are 14 residues in the CDR3. J was trimmed by 2 bases and V by 3 bases; bases with no gene match: 4. Germline-derived CDR1 and CDR2 are GTSNPN and SVGIG (reference sequence).

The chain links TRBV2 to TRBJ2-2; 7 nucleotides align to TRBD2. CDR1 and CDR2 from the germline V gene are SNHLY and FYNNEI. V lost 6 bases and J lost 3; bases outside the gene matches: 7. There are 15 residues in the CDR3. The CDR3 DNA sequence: TGTGCCAGCAGGTCGACTAGCTCCGACACCGGGGAGCTGTTTTTT. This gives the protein CASRSTSSDTGELFF.

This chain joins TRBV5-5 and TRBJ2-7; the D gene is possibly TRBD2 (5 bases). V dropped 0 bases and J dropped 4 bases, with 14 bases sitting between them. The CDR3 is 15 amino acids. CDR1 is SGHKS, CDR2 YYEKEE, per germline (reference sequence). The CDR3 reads CASSLGTSSRYEQYF. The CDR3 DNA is TGTGCCAGCAGCTTGGGAACTAGTTCTAGGTACGAGCAGTACTTC.

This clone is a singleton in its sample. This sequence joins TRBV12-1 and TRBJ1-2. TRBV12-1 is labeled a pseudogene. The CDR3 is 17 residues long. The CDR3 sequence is CASSNNPEQGRDYGYTF. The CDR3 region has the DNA TGTGCCAGCAGTAATAATCCCGAACAGGGGAGGGACTATGGCTACACCTTC.

This CDR3 is CASSSLRGQGFLGGYTF. The CDR3 region has the DNA TGTGCCAGCAGCTCCCTTAGGGGACAGGGGTTTTTGGGCGGCTACACCTTC. The chain is built from TRBV11-2 and TRBJ1-2; 10 nucleotides agree with TRBD1. Germline V gene data show CDR1 as SGHAT and CDR2 as FQNNGV. The CDR3 runs to 17 residues. J gave up 8 bases and V 4 bases, and 16 bases lay outside the gene matches.

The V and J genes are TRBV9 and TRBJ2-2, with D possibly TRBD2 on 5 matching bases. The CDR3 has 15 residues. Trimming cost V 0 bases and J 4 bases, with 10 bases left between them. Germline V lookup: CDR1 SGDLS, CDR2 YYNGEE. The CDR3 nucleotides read TGTGCCAGCAGCGTAGGGGGAGCGTCCACCGGGGAGCTGTTTTTT. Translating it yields CASSVGGASTGELFF.

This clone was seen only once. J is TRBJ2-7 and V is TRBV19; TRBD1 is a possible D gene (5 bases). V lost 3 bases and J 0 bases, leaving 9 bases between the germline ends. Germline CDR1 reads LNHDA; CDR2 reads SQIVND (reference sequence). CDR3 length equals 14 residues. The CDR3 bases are TGTGCCAGTAGTATGGCCCAGGGCTCCTACGAGCAGTACTTC. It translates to CASSMAQGSYEQYF.

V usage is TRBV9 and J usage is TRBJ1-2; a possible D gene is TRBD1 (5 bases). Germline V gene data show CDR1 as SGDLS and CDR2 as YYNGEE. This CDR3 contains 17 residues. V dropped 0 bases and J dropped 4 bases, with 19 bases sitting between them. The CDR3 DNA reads TGTGCCAGCAGCGTAGGCCCCTTTCCCAGGGCTGGCTATGGCTACACCTTC. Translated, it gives CASSVGPFPRAGYGYTF.